The 25 T cell receptor beta chains given below trace back to one sample, sequenced in a study of T cells in Graves' hyperthyroidism and ophthalmopathy. Amplification targeted TCR beta CDR3 regions from RNA transcripts. The TCR CDR3 first-round RT-PCR relied on the HTBI primer set. TCRdb analysed the multiplex PCR reads with MiXCR anew, one entry per CDR3 protein. Altogether some 270,000 distinct CDR3 sequences are present, approximately 13% being singletons, with the ten largest covering 7% to 9.5%. The sample consisted of blood. These receptors were collected from a woman in her forties with Graves' hyperthyroidism.

This clonotype was counted ten times or more. The CDR3 loop is CASSVGAGAHGYTF. In DNA, the CDR3 is TGTGCCAGCAGCGTAGGGGCGGGGGCGCATGGCTACACCTTC. The chain joins TRBV9 to TRBJ1-2; D is perhaps TRBD1 (6 bases). Germline lookup yields CDR1 SGDLS and CDR2 YYNGEE. The length of the CDR3 is 14 residues. Trimming left V 0 bases short and J 6 bases short, with 12 bases between.

On this clonotype itself: Its ends do not fully match the called genes, so a read error is possible. This rearrangement joins TRBV12-3 or TRBV12-4 to TRBJ2-1; 12 bases fit TRBD2. The CDR3 consists of 17 residues. DNA for the CDR3: TGTGCCAGCAGTCTAGCGGGAGGGTCACAGTTATACAGTGAGCAGTTCTTC. Translated: CASSLAGGSQLYSEQFF.

V is TRBV6-6 and J is TRBJ2-3, with D unclear. V was clipped by 2 bases and J by 9 bases, with 12 bases between them. This CDR3 spans 13 amino acids. Germline CDR1 is MNHNY and CDR2 is SVGAGI (reference sequence). CDR3 residues: CASSYNGHLTQYF. The CDR3 nucleotides are TGTGCCAGCAGTTACAATGGGCATCTGACGCAGTATTTT.

On this clonotype itself: This may be a read error, as it is one base from a much larger clone. In DNA form, the CDR3 reads TGTGCCAGCAGTTCCAGGGGTAAGACTGAAGCTTTCTTT. Encoded protein: CASSSRGKTEAFF. The chain is built from TRBV6-5 and TRBJ1-1; D may be TRBD1 (6 bases). The germline V and J ends were trimmed by 4 bases and 5 bases, with 11 bases remaining between them. From germline, CDR1 is MNHEY and CDR2 SVGAGI. The length of the CDR3 is 13 residues.

This clonotype was counted ten times or more. V gene TRBV5-6 combines with J gene TRBJ2-3, with D tentatively TRBD1 (5 bases). V dropped 4 bases and J dropped 8 bases, with 20 bases sitting between them. Germline CDR1 and CDR2: SGHDT and YYEEEE. This CDR3 is built from 15 residues. This chain's CDR3 is CASSRGTGWAATQYF. The CDR3 bases are TGTGCCAGCAGCCGAGGTACAGGATGGGCTGCTACGCAGTATTTT. Complete variable domain (other parts from reference TRBV5-6 and TRBJ2-3): DAGVTQSPTHLIKTRGQQVTLRCSPKSGHDTVSWYQQALGQGPQFIFQYYEEEERQRGNFPDRFSGHQFPNYSSELNVNALLLGDSALYLCASSRGTGWAATQYFGPGTRLTVL.

In its sample, this clonotype was seen a few times. A clone one base away is much larger, so this may be a read error. Because the CDR3 is missing its conserved closing phenylalanine or tryptophan, this is likely a read error. This chain uses TRBV5-1 with TRBJ2-7, with 8 bases matching TRBD2. Germline lookup yields CDR1 SGHRS and CDR2 YFSETQ. The V segment lost 2 bases and the J segment 7 bases; nucleotides outside the gene matches: 8. The CDR3 is made up of 14 amino acids. CDR3 DNA sequence: TGCGCCAGCAGCTTCGACGGGAGGGCCTGGGAGCAGTACCTC. This gives the protein CASSFDGRAWEQYL.

This clonotype was counted between two and nine times. The chain combines TRBV20-1 with TRBJ2-3; perhaps D is TRBD1 or TRBD2 (5 bases each). Germline CDR1 is DFQATT and CDR2 is SNEGSKA (reference sequence). V lost 5 bases and J 5 bases, leaving 14 bases between the germline ends. This CDR3 has 13 amino acids. Here the CDR3 reads CSAEGRLGDTQYF. DNA for the CDR3: TGCAGTGCTGAGGGACGACTGGGAGATACGCAGTATTTT.

This clonotype was seen ten or more times. The chain has TRBV7-8 and TRBJ1-1, with D unresolved. From germline, CDR1 is SGHVS and CDR2 FQNEAQ. The CDR3 loop spans 12 amino acids. V was cut by 7 bases and J by 3 bases, with 9 bases left in between. The CDR3 nucleotides are TGTGCCAGCAACTTTCCGGACACTGAAGCTTTCTTT. Protein sequence: CASNFPDTEAFF.

This clonotype has only a few counts. The chain employs TRBV12-3 or TRBV12-4 and TRBJ2-5; TRBD1 matches at 8 bases. The CDR3 extends over 20 amino acids. V dropped 4 bases and J dropped 9; count of bases not matched to a gene: 28. CDR3 nucleotide sequence: TGTGCCAGCAGTTCGTCGTGGTACAGGACAGGGTGGTGGGCTCTTGGGGCCCAGTACTTC. Protein sequence: CASSSSWYRTGWWALGAQYF.

In its sample, this clonotype was seen many times. V usage is TRBV6-1 and J usage is TRBJ2-7; D is perhaps TRBD1 (5 bases). The CDR3 loop spans 12 amino acids. V was pared by 10 bases and J by 2 bases, with 12 bases between. Per germline, CDR1 MNHNS and CDR2 SASEGT. CDR3: CAIFDRAYEQYF. The CDR3 DNA reads TGTGCCATCTTTGACAGAGCCTACGAGCAGTACTTC.

At least ten counts were recorded for this clonotype. The V gene is TRBV6-6, the J gene TRBJ1-1; TRBD1 matches at 7 bases. Trimming took 0 bases from V and 1 from J; bases not matched to a gene: 2. This CDR3 spans 15 amino acids. In germline, CDR1 is MNHNY, CDR2 SVGAGI (reference sequence). CDR3 residues: CASSYSTGWNTEAFF. CDR3 coding DNA: TGTGCCAGCAGTTACTCGACAGGGTGGAACACTGAAGCTTTCTTT.

This clonotype was recorded at least ten times. This rearrangement joins TRBV12-3 or TRBV12-4 to TRBJ2-5; TRBD1 aligns across 8 bases. J gave up 4 bases and V 3 bases, and 4 bases lay outside the gene matches. CDR3 length: 14 amino acids. The CDR3 loop is CASSFYTGGETQYF. DNA for the CDR3: TGTGCCAGCAGTTTCTATACAGGGGGAGAGACCCAGTACTTC.

The chain has TRBV4-2 and TRBJ2-6; 9 bases agree with TRBD1. From germline, CDR1 is LGHNA and CDR2 YNFKEQ. The CDR3 extends over 17 amino acids. V was clipped by 4 bases and J by 2 bases; unmatched bases: 6. CDR3 residues: CASSRITGGPGANVLTF. Here the CDR3 DNA reads TGTGCCAGCAGCCGGATTACAGGGGGCCCTGGGGCCAACGTCCTGACTTTC.

The CDR3 loop reads CASSLDQHSGNTIYF. DNA for the CDR3: TGTGCCAGCAGCTTGGATCAGCACTCTGGAAACACCATATATTTT. This chain joins TRBV5-4 and TRBJ1-3, with no clear D. The germline V and J ends were trimmed by 0 bases and 0 bases, with 7 bases remaining between them. The CDR3 is made up of 15 amino acids. Per the germline V gene, CDR1 is SGHNT and CDR2 is YYREEE (reference sequence). The whole variable domain, remainder taken from reference TRBV5-4 and TRBJ1-3, is ETGVTQSPTHLIKTRGQQVTLRCSSQSGHNTVSWYQQALGQGPQFIFQYYREEENGRGNFPPRFSGLQFPNYSSELNVNALELDDSALYLCASSLDQHSGNTIYFGEGSWLTVV.

The table lists this clonotype with many counts. This sequence joins TRBV12-3 or TRBV12-4 and TRBJ1-6, with 8 bases identical to TRBD1. V lost 3 bases and J lost 9; bases outside the gene matches: 4. This CDR3 contains 14 residues. This CDR3 reads CASSLDRVASPLHF. Written as DNA, the CDR3 is TGTGCCAGCAGTTTGGACAGGGTGGCTTCACCCCTCCACTTT.

This clonotype appeared a few times. This sequence joins TRBV4-1 and TRBJ2-1; TRBD1 is a possible D gene (5 bases). The CDR3 runs to 14 residues. CDR1 MGHRA and CDR2 YSYEKL come from the germline V gene. V was shortened by 4 bases and J by 7 bases, with 14 bases between the two germline ends. The CDR3 protein is CASSPRQFGNEQFF. In nucleotides, the CDR3 is TGCGCCAGCAGCCCTAGACAGTTTGGGAATGAGCAGTTCTTC.

Ten or more counts support this clonotype. The rearrangement uses TRBV2 and TRBJ1-2; D perhaps matches TRBD1 (6 bases). The germline V gene has CDR1 SNHLY and CDR2 FYNNEI. Trimming removed 7 bases from V and 8 bases from J, with 14 bases in between. CDR3 size: 12 residues. CDR3 nucleotide sequence: TGTGCCAGCATCCAGGGGTGGGAAGGCTACACCTTC. Residues: CASIQGWEGYTF.

The chain recombines TRBV5-6 with TRBJ2-7; D is unclear. Trimming pared 0 bases from V and 7 bases from J, leaving 14 bases between. CDR1 SGHDT and CDR2 YYEEEE come from the germline V gene. This CDR3 region has 14 residues. CDR3 sequence reads: CASSLAGPYNEQYF. The CDR3 DNA reads TGTGCCAGCAGCTTGGCCGGACCCTATAATGAGCAGTACTTC.

CDR3: CASSLRPQNKETQYF. CDR3 nucleotides: TGTGCCAGCAGCTTAAGACCGCAGAATAAAGAGACCCAGTACTTC. The chain is built from TRBV7-2 and TRBJ2-5; D remains ambiguous. Germline V gene data show CDR1 as SGHTA and CDR2 as FQGNSA. This CDR3 is built from 15 residues. The V end lost 2 bases, the J end lost 3 bases, and 13 bases lay between the germline ends. Filled out from reference TRBV7-2 and TRBJ2-5, the complete variable domain reads GAGVSQSPSNKVTEKGKDVELRCDPISGHTALYWYRQSLGQGLEFLIYFQGNSAPDKSGLPSDRFSAERTGGSVSTLTIQRTQQEDSAVYLCASSLRPQNKETQYFGPGTRLLVL.

In its sample, this clonotype was seen many times. The V call is TRBV20-1, the J call TRBJ1-1; 7 bases map to TRBD1. The CDR3 runs 13 residues. Germline CDR1 is DFQATT and CDR2 is SNEGSKA (reference sequence). Trimming took 6 bases from V and 10 from J; bases not matched to a gene: 14. The CDR3 coding sequence is TGCAGTGCCCTCCCGACAGGGTGGGGGAGAGCTTTCTTT. It is translated as CSALPTGWGRAFF.

Many counts were recorded for this clonotype. The rearrangement uses TRBV6-1 and TRBJ1-1, with TRBD1 as a possible D gene (5 bases). The V gene lost 6 bases and the J gene lost 4 bases, with 18 bases spanning the gap. This CDR3 spans 15 amino acids. Germline values: CDR1 MNHNS, CDR2 SASEGT. The chain's CDR3 is CASSPRTLQATEAFF. The DNA of the CDR3 is TGTGCCAGCAGCCCCCGGACTTTACAGGCCACTGAAGCTTTCTTT.

V gene TRBV6-1 combines with J gene TRBJ2-3; 7 nucleotides line up with TRBD2. Losses at the gene ends were 2 bases for V and 3 bases for J; bases not matched to a gene: 5. The CDR3 totals 15 residues. Germline V CDR1 and CDR2: MNHNS, SASEGT. CDR3 nucleotides: TGTGCCAGCAGTGAAAGCCGTAGCGGGACAGATACGCAGTATTTT. The encoded protein is CASSESRSGTDTQYF.

V usage is TRBV20-1 and J usage is TRBJ2-3; D might be TRBD2 (6 bases). The CDR3 is made up of 13 amino acids. Germline-derived CDR1 and CDR2 are DFQATT and SNEGSKA (reference sequence). V dropped 8 bases and J dropped 5 bases, with 17 bases sitting between them. CDR3 sequence reads: CSSGLGLGDTQYF. The CDR3 DNA reads TGCAGTTCGGGACTCGGGTTGGGAGATACGCAGTATTTT.

This rearrangement joins TRBV27 to TRBJ2-7; D might be TRBD1 (5 bases). The length of the CDR3 is 14 residues. V was pared by 4 bases and J by 2 bases, with 12 bases between. Per germline, CDR1 MNHEY and CDR2 SMNVEV (reference sequence). The CDR3 sequence is CASSSTALTYEQYF. DNA of the CDR3: TGTGCCAGCAGTTCGACAGCCCTTACCTACGAGCAGTACTTC.

V usage is TRBV12-3 or TRBV12-4 and J usage is TRBJ2-1; tentatively, D is TRBD2 (6 bases). This CDR3 is built from 16 residues. Between the trimmed V and J ends, which lost 5 bases and 1 base, there was a span of 15 bases. The CDR3 spells CASSPLVAGSYNEQFF. For the CDR3, the DNA is TGTGCCAGCAGTCCCCTCGTGGCGGGATCCTACAATGAGCAGTTCTTC.